A selection of T cell receptor beta chains follows, all from one sample in a study of blood T cell repertoires in COVID-19. Generated by immunoSEQ multiplex PCR, the TCRdb table keeps only in-frame clones and is missing some. The profile shows fewer than 150,000 clones, about 90% of them singletons. Sequencing input: peripheral blood. The source of these receptors is a woman aged 50 to 65 who had recovered from COVID-19. Both conserved end residues are part of each CDR3. The D gene is left open where the match is weak. Size values are once, few and many counts, or a class for expanded clones, and some rows have none.

d_gene: .
j_gene: TRBJ1-2
abundance: .
v_gene: TRBV30
CDR3aa: CAWNTVNYGYTF
CDR3nt: TGTGCCTGGAATACAGTTAACTATGGCTACACCTTC

d_gene: TRBD2
j_gene: TRBJ2-1
abundance: .
v_gene: TRBV9
CDR3aa: CASSVYGTSGGEQFF
CDR3nt: TGTGCCAGCAGCGTTTACGGGACTAGCGGGGGGGAGCAGTTCTTC

d_gene: .
j_gene: TRBJ2-5
abundance: once
v_gene: TRBV20-1
CDR3aa: CSTNSGKTQYF
CDR3nt: TGCAGTACCAATAGCGGAAAGACCCAGTACTTC

d_gene: .
j_gene: TRBJ2-3
abundance: once
v_gene: TRBV15
CDR3aa: CATSSRGSTDTQYF
CDR3nt: TGTGCCACCAGCAGCAGGGGTTCCACAGATACGCAGTATTTT

d_gene: .
j_gene: TRBJ2-7
abundance: .
v_gene: TRBV27
CDR3aa: CASSFSRENYEQYF
CDR3nt: TGTGCCAGCAGTTTTTCCCGAGAAAACTACGAGCAGTACTTC

d_gene: TRBD2
j_gene: TRBJ2-5
abundance: .
v_gene: TRBV7-8
CDR3aa: CASSSAGGAPGETQYF
CDR3nt: TGTGCCAGCAGCTCCGCCGGGGGGGCGCCGGGAGAGACCCAGTACTTC

d_gene: .
j_gene: TRBJ2-7
abundance: .
v_gene: TRBV2
CDR3aa: CASSEQGGHEQYF
CDR3nt: TGTGCCAGCAGTGAACAGGGGGGCCACGAGCAGTACTTC

d_gene: TRBD2
j_gene: TRBJ2-1
abundance: .
v_gene: TRBV27
CDR3aa: CASSAWLAGDDEQFF
CDR3nt: TGTGCCAGCAGTGCCTGGCTAGCGGGAGATGATGAGCAGTTCTTC

d_gene: .
j_gene: TRBJ1-5
abundance: .
v_gene: TRBV19
CDR3aa: CASSMDSRNQPQHF
CDR3nt: TGTGCCAGTAGTATGGACAGTAGGAATCAGCCCCAGCATTTT

d_gene: TRBD1
j_gene: TRBJ1-6
abundance: .
v_gene: TRBV28
CDR3aa: CASISGQGYSPLHF
CDR3nt: TGTGCCAGCATATCGGGACAGGGGTATTCACCCCTCCACTTT

d_gene: TRBD1
j_gene: TRBJ2-6
abundance: .
v_gene: TRBV28
CDR3aa: CASSYYWGDRGTGANVLTF
CDR3nt: TGTGCCAGCAGTTACTATTGGGGGGACAGGGGAACTGGGGCCAACGTCCTGACTTTC

d_gene: .
j_gene: TRBJ2-6
abundance: .
v_gene: TRBV5-1
CDR3aa: CASMLLSGANVLTF
CDR3nt: TGCGCCAGCATGTTACTCTCTGGGGCCAACGTCCTGACTTTC

d_gene: TRBD2
j_gene: TRBJ2-3
abundance: .
v_gene: TRBV4-2
CDR3aa: CASSPTERGGPVGGHF
CDR3nt: TGTGCCAGCAGCCCTACTGAGCGGGGGGGCCCCGTGGGCGGGCATTTT

d_gene: TRBD2
j_gene: TRBJ2-2
abundance: .
v_gene: TRBV7-2
CDR3aa: CASSLERGAGELFF
CDR3nt: TGTGCCAGCAGCTTAGAGCGGGGAGCCGGGGAGCTGTTTTTT

d_gene: .
j_gene: TRBJ1-5
abundance: .
v_gene: TRBV19
CDR3aa: CASSIPGGDSGAPQHF
CDR3nt: TGTGCCAGTAGTATCCCAGGAGGGGACTCCGGGGCGCCCCAGCATTTT

d_gene: .
j_gene: TRBJ2-6
abundance: .
v_gene: TRBV19
CDR3aa: CASSKSSVGANVLTF
CDR3nt: TGTGCCAGTAGTAAGTCATCGGTTGGGGCCAACGTCCTGACTTTC

d_gene: TRBD2
j_gene: TRBJ2-5
abundance: .
v_gene: TRBV2
CDR3aa: CASSVALAGETQYF
CDR3nt: TGTGCCAGCAGTGTAGCGCTAGCGGGAGAGACCCAGTACTTC

d_gene: .
j_gene: TRBJ1-1
abundance: .
v_gene: TRBV10-2
CDR3aa: CASSEVANTEAFF
CDR3nt: TGCGCCAGCAGTGAAGTAGCGAACACTGAAGCTTTCTTT

d_gene: .
j_gene: TRBJ1-6
abundance: few
v_gene: TRBV11-2
CDR3aa: CASSLELAGSPLHF
CDR3nt: TGTGCCAGCAGCTTAGAGCTGGCGGGTTCACCCCTCCACTTT

d_gene: .
j_gene: TRBJ1-1
abundance: .
v_gene: TRBV19
CDR3aa: CASRTTMNTEAFF
CDR3nt: TGTGCCAGTAGAACAACCATGAACACTGAAGCTTTCTTT

d_gene: .
j_gene: TRBJ2-2
abundance: .
v_gene: TRBV2
CDR3aa: CASSASRAGELFF
CDR3nt: TGTGCCAGCAGCGCCTCACGGGCCGGGGAGCTGTTTTTT

d_gene: .
j_gene: TRBJ1-1
abundance: .
v_gene: TRBV24-1
CDR3aa: CATSGLRGTEAFF
CDR3nt: TGTGCCACCAGTGGTCTGAGGGGGACTGAAGCTTTCTTT